This record looks at one T cell receptor beta chain sequence and its context. No antigen is known for it. With survey level as its setting, the immunoSEQ assay was v3.0. Per-sample targets for sequencing were roughly 35,000-55,000 T-cell genomes. Profiled with immunoSEQ multiplex PCR; TCRdb holds only in-frame clones, not every one. Of about 28,000 clones in the sample, around 84% were seen once. This sample is drawn from a study of long-term antiretroviral therapy in people with HIV. Whole-study results and caveats: Clonotypes expanded prior to ART showed repertoire dominance at all sampled time points.

CDR3 size: 13 residues. Germline-derived CDR1 and CDR2 are SGDLS and YYNGEE. Germline trimming cut 3 bases from V and 3 bases from J; bases unmatched to any gene: 1. Specimen: unsorted PBMCs, collected 0.8 years after starting antiretroviral therapy. The chain has TRBV9 and TRBJ2-7, with 9 bases fitting TRBD2. This clonotype was sampled from a woman in her 30s with HIV. Here the CDR3 DNA reads TGTGCCAGCAGCGGCGGGGGGGGCTACGAGCAGTACTTC. Its protein product is CASSGGGGYEQYF.